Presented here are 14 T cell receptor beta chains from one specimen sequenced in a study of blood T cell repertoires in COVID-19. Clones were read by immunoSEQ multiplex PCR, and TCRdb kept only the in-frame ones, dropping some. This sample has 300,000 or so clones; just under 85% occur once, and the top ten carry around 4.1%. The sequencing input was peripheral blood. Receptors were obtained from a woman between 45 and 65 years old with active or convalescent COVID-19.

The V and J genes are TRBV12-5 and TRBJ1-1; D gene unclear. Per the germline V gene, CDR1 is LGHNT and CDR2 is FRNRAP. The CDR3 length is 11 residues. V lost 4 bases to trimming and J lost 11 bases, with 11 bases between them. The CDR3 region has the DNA TGTGCTAGTGGTTCCGGGGTAAGGGCTTTCTTT. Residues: CASGSGVRAFF.

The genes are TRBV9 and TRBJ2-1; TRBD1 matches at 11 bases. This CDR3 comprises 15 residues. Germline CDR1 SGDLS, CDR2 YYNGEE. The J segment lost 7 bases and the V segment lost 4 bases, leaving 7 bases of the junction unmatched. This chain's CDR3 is CASSPGQGAWNEQFF. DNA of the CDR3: TGTGCCAGCAGCCCCGGACAGGGGGCATGGAATGAGCAGTTCTTC.

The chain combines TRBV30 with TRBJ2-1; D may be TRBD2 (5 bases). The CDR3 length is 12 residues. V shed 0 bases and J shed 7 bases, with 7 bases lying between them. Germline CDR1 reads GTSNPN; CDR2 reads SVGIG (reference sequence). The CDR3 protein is CAWSVWRNEQFF. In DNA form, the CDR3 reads TGTGCCTGGAGTGTATGGAGGAATGAGCAGTTCTTC.

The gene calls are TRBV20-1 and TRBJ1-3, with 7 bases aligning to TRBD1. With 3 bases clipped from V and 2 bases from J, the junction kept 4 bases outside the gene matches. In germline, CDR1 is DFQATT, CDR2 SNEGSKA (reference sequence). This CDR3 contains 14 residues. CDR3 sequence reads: CSASGTGAGNTIYF. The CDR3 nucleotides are TGCAGTGCTAGTGGAACAGGGGCTGGAAACACCATATATTTT.

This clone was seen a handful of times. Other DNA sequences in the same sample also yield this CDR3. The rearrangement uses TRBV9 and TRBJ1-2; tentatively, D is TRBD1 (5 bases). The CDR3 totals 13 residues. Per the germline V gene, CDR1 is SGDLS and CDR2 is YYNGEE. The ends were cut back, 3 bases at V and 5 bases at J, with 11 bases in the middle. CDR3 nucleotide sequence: TGTGCCAGCAGCGCGACGGGGGTTTATGGCTACACCTTC. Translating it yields CASSATGVYGYTF. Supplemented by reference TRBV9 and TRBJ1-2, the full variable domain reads DSGVTQTPKHLITATGQRVTLRCSPRSGDLSVYWYQQSLDQGLQFLIQYYNGEERAKGNILERFSAQQFPDLHSELNLSSLELGDSALYFCASSATGVYGYTFGSGTRLTVV.

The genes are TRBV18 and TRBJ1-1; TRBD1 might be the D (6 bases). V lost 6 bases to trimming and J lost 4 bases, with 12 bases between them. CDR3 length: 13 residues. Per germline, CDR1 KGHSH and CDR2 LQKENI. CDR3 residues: CASSPARGTEAFF. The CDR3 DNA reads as TGTGCCAGCTCTCCTGCCAGGGGCACTGAAGCTTTCTTT.

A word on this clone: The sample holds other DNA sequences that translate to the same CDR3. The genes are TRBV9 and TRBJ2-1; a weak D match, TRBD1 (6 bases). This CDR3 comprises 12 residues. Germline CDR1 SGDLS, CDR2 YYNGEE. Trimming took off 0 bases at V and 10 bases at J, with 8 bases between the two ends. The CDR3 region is CASSVERGEQFF. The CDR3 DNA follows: TGTGCCAGCAGCGTAGAAAGGGGGGAGCAGTTCTTC.

As DNA, the CDR3 is TGTGCCAGCAGCTTAGCGCGATGGTTAGCGGGAGGGTGGGGCACAGATACGCAGTATTTT. This sequence encodes CASSLARWLAGGWGTDTQYF. This chain connects TRBV7-2 to TRBJ2-3; 11 nucleotides match TRBD2. This CDR3 contains 20 residues. Germline lookup yields CDR1 SGHTA and CDR2 FQGNSA. V gave up 0 bases and J gave up 1 base; unmatched junction bases: 12.

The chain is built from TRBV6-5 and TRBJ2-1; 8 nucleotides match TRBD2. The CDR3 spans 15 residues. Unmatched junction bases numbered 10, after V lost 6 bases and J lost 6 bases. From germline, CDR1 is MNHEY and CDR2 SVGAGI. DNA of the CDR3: TGTGCCAGCAGATTAGGACTAGCCACTGGCAATGAGCAGTTCTTC. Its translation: CASRLGLATGNEQFF.

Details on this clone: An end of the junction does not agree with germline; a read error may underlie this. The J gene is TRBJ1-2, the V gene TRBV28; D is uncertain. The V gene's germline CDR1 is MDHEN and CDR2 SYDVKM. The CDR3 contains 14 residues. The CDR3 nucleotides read TGTGCCAGCAGTCCCCAGCAAGAGAACTACGGCTACACCTTC. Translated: CASSPQQENYGYTF.

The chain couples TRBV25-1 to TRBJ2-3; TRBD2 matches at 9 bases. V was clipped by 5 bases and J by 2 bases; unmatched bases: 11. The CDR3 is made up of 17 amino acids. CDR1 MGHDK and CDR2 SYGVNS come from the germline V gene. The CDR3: CASSLAGGPAITDTQYF. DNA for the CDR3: TGTGCCAGCAGTCTGGCGGGAGGGCCTGCAATCACAGATACGCAGTATTTT.

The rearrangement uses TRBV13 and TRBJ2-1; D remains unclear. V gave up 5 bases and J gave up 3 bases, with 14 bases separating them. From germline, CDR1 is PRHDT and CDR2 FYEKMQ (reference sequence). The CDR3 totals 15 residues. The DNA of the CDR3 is TGTGCCAGCAGCGTTATCCAAAGCCACTACAATGAGCAGTTCTTC. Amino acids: CASSVIQSHYNEQFF.

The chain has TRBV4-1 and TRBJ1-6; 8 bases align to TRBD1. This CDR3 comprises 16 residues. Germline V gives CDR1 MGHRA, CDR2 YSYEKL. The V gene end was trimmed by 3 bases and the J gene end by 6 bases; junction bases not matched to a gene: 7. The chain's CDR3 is CASSQQNRGANSPLHF. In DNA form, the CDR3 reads TGCGCCAGCAGCCAGCAAAACAGGGGGGCTAATTCACCCCTCCACTTT.

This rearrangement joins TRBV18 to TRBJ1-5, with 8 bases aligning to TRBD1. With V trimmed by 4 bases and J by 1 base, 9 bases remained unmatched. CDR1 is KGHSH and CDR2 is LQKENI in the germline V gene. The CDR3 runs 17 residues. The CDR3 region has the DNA TGTGCCAGCTCACACTCCCCAGGGGGCAGGAGCAATCAGCCCCAGCATTTT. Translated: CASSHSPGGRSNQPQHF.